These T cell receptor beta chains were read from a single sample in a study of T cell clonotyping in hematopoietic cell transplantation. The assay was immunoSEQ multiplex PCR, and TCRdb's table has in-frame clones only and misses some. Seen here are 6,000 to 9,000 clones, 70% to 90% observed once, and the top ten hold under 6%. This specimen consisted of PBMCs, obtained 30 days after allogeneic stem cell transplant. These receptors were collected from a female patient between 50 and 60 years old who had an allogeneic stem cell transplant from an unrelated donor, so the T cells may come from the graft donor. Some clones in this sample may be carry-over from other donors' samples. The CDR3 runs from the conserved cysteine through the conserved F or W. A D gene is named only where the DNA matches it firmly. Size is stated for part of the rows, as once, few or many counts, or as a class when the clone is expanded.

len	abundance	j_gene	d_gene	v_gene	CDR3aa	CDR3nt
17	.	TRBJ2-1	.	TRBV5-1	CASSLGVGGHSYNEQFF	TGCGCCAGCAGCTTGGGGGTGGGAGGTCATTCCTACAATGAGCAGTTCTTC
17	.	TRBJ2-1	.	TRBV7-2	CASSLLPALSSYNEQFF	TGTGCCAGCAGCTTACTCCCAGCGTTAAGCTCCTACAATGAGCAGTTCTTC
17	.	TRBJ1-2	.	TRBV5-1	CASSFTRRRQAERGYTF	TGCGCCAGCAGCTTCACCCGTCGCAGACAGGCCGAGCGTGGCTACACCTTC
13	.	TRBJ1-1	TRBD1	TRBV19	CASIGQDSQGAFF	TGTGCCAGTATCGGACAGGACTCCCAAGGGGCTTTCTTT
14	.	TRBJ1-1	TRBD1	TRBV19	CASSLRGGGTEAFF	TGTGCCAGTAGTCTCAGGGGGGGAGGAACTGAAGCTTTCTTT
15	.	TRBJ1-3	.	TRBV30	CAWSVGGRAGNTIYF	TGTGCCTGGAGTGTGGGCGGGCGAGCTGGAAACACCATATATTTT
13	.	TRBJ2-7	.	TRBV28	CASTTGHSYEQYF	TGTGCCAGCACTACGGGACATTCCTACGAGCAGTACTTC
10	.	TRBJ2-7	.	TRBV29-1	CSVLAYEQYF	TGCAGCGTTCTGGCCTACGAGCAGTACTTC
11	.	TRBJ1-5	.	TRBV7-9	CASGTWFPQHF	TGTGCCAGCGGAACATGGTTCCCCCAGCATTTT
15	.	TRBJ2-7	.	TRBV7-8	CASSPLPGQSYEQYF	TGTGCCAGCAGCCCCCTCCCGGGACAAAGTTACGAGCAGTACTTC
14	.	TRBJ1-2	.	TRBV28	CASSQSGQFYGYTF	TGTGCCAGCAGCCAATCAGGACAGTTCTATGGCTACACCTTC
15	.	TRBJ1-2	TRBD1	TRBV27	CASSDLRGPDGGYTF	TGTGCCAGCAGCGATTTGAGGGGGCCCGACGGTGGCTACACCTTC
17	.	TRBJ2-1	.	TRBV28	CASSFWSAESSYNEQFF	TGTGCCAGCAGTTTTTGGTCGGCGGAAAGCTCCTACAATGAGCAGTTCTTC
14	once	TRBJ2-7	.	TRBV13	CASRPGASPHEQYF	TGTGCCAGTCGCCCCGGGGCTAGCCCCCACGAGCAGTACTTC
13	.	TRBJ2-1	.	TRBV6-1	CASSEVEGIVQFF	TGTGCCAGCAGTGAAGTCGAGGGTATCGTGCAGTTCTTC
15	.	TRBJ1-1	.	TRBV5-1	CASSGGSLSNTEAFF	TGCGCCAGCAGCGGGGGGAGCTTGTCGAACACTGAAGCTTTCTTT
15	.	TRBJ2-5	.	TRBV5-6	CASSWRSPYQETQYF	TGTGCCAGCAGCTGGCGGTCCCCGTACCAAGAGACCCAGTACTTC
16	once	TRBJ2-1	TRBD2	TRBV7-8	CASSPFTSGGYNEQFF	TGTGCCAGCAGTCCCTTCACTAGCGGGGGTTACAATGAGCAGTTCTTC
15	.	TRBJ2-1	TRBD1	TRBV5-1	CASSLQGDPHNEQFF	TGCGCCAGCAGCCTACAGGGGGATCCCCACAATGAGCAGTTCTTC
14	.	TRBJ2-1	TRBD1	TRBV6-5	CASSYLGQGNEQFF	TGTGCCAGCAGTTACCTCGGACAGGGAAATGAGCAGTTCTTC
14	.	TRBJ1-2	.	TRBV2	CASTQTGANYGYTF	TGTGCCAGCACTCAGACAGGCGCTAACTATGGCTACACCTTC
14	once	TRBJ1-1	.	TRBV7-2	CASSFWGGNTEAFF	TGTGCCAGCAGCTTCTGGGGCGGGAACACTGAAGCTTTCTTT
13	.	TRBJ2-7	.	TRBV11-2	CASSLTSSYEQYF	TGTGCCAGCAGCTTGACTAGCTCCTACGAGCAGTACTTC
16	.	TRBJ1-1	.	TRBV27	CASRPQGGGWYTEAFF	TGTGCCAGCAGACCGCAAGGGGGGGGCTGGTACACTGAAGCTTTCTTT
13	.	TRBJ1-6	TRBD1	TRBV9	CARGDSYNSPLHF	TGTGCCAGAGGGGACAGCTATAATTCACCCCTCCACTTT
16	.	TRBJ1-1	.	TRBV1	CTSSRWKQGDNTEAFF	TGCACCAGCAGCCGGTGGAAACAGGGGGACAACACTGAAGCTTTCTTT
14	once	TRBJ2-3	.	TRBV29-1	CSALTNERSDTQYF	TGCAGCGCCCTGACCAACGAGCGTTCAGATACGCAGTATTTT
12	once	TRBJ1-2	.	TRBV6-5	CASKDSIYGYTF	TGTGCCAGCAAAGACAGTATCTATGGCTACACCTTC
12	once	TRBJ2-1	.	TRBV7-8	CASSPNGGEQFF	TGTGCCAGCTCCCCCAACGGAGGGGAGCAGTTCTTC
14	.	TRBJ1-2	TRBD1	TRBV6-1	CASSSAGTVYGYTF	TGTGCCAGCAGCTCGGCAGGGACAGTCTATGGCTACACCTTC
11	.	TRBJ2-3	.	TRBV5-1	CASSQADTQYF	TGCGCCAGTAGCCAGGCAGATACGCAGTATTTT
13	.	TRBJ2-3	.	TRBV5-1	CASSLERADTQYF	TGCGCCAGCAGCTTGGAGAGGGCAGATACGCAGTATTTT
16	.	TRBJ2-5	TRBD2	TRBV7-7	CASSLNSGRVQETQYF	TGTGCTAGCAGCCTAAATAGCGGGAGGGTACAAGAGACCCAGTACTTC
14	.	TRBJ1-5	.	TRBV5-1	CASSLGTPNQPQHF	TGCGCCAGCAGCTTAGGGACACCTAATCAGCCCCAGCATTTT
15	.	TRBJ2-4	.	TRBV5-6	CASSPLAGTKNIQYF	TGTGCCAGCAGCCCACTTGCGGGGACCAAAAACATTCAGTACTTC
18	.	TRBJ2-1	.	TRBV2	CASSEGGYGQATRYEQFF	TGTGCCAGCAGTGAAGGGGGTTATGGGCAGGCAACCCGCTATGAGCAGTTCTTC
17	.	TRBJ1-2	TRBD1	TRBV4-2	CASSLQIRGDRGYGYTF	TGTGCCAGCAGCCTGCAGATTAGGGGGGACAGGGGTTATGGCTACACCTTC
12	.	TRBJ2-2	.	TRBV10-1	CASSARRGELFF	TGCGCCAGCAGTGCCAGGAGAGGGGAGCTGTTTTTT
13	.	TRBJ2-1	.	TRBV7-9	CASKLGQYNEQFF	TGTGCCAGCAAGTTGGGGCAATACAATGAGCAGTTCTTC